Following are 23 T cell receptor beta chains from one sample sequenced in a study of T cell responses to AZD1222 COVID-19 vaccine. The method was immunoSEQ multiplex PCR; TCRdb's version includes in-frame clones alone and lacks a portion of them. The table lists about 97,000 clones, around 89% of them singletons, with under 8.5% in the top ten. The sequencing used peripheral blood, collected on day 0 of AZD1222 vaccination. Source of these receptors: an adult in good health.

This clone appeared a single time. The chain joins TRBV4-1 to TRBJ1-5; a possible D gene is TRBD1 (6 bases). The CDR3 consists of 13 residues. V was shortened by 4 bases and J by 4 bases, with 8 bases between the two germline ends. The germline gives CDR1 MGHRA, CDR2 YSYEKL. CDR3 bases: TGCGCCAGCAGCCCGGACAGAAATCAGCCCCAGCATTTT. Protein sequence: CASSPDRNQPQHF.

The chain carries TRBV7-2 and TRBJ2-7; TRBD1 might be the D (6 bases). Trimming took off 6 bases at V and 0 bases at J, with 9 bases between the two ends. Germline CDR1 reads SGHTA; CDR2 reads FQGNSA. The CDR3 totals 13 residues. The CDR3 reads CASSRDNSYEQYF. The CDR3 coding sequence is TGTGCCAGCAGTCGGGACAACTCCTACGAGCAGTACTTC.

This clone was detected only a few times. The CDR3 nucleotides are TGTGCCAGCTCACCTACCAACAATCAGCCCCAGCATTTT. Encoded protein: CASSPTNNQPQHF. This sequence joins TRBV18 and TRBJ1-5; no firm D call. The CDR3 length is 13 residues. V lost 3 bases and J lost 3, with 6 bases in between. The germline CDR1 and CDR2 sequences are KGHSH and LQKENI.

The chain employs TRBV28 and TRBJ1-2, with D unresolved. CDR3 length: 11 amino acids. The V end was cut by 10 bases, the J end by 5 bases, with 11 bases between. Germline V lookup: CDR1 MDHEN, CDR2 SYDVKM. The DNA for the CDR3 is TGTGCCACCCATAAGCCTTATGGCTACACCTTC. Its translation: CATHKPYGYTF.

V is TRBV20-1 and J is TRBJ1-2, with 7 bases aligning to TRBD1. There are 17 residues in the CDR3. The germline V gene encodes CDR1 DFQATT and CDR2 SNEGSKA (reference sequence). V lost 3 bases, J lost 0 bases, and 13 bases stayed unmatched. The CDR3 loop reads CSASIRNMDRTNYGYTF. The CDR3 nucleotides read TGCAGTGCTAGTATCCGAAACATGGACAGGACTAACTATGGCTACACCTTC.

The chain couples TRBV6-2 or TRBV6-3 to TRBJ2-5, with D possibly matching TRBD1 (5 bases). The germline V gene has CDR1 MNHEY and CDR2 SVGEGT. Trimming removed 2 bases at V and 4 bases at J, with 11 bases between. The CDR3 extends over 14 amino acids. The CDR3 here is CASSYQAGRETQYF. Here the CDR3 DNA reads TGTGCCAGCAGTTACCAGGCAGGGCGAGAGACCCAGTACTTC.

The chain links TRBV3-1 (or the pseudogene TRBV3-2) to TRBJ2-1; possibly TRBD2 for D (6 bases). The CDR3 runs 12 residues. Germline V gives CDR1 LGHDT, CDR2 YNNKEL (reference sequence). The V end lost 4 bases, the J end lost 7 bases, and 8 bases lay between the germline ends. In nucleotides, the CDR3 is TGTGCCAGCAGCCTAGGAGGGAATGAGCAGTTCTTC. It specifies CASSLGGNEQFF.

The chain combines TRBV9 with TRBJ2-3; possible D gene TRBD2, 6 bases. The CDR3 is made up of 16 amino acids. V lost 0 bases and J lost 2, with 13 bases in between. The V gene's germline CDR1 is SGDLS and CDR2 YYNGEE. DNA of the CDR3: TGTGCCAGCAGCGTAGTTCCCGGGGGATCCACAGATACGCAGTATTTT. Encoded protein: CASSVVPGGSTDTQYF. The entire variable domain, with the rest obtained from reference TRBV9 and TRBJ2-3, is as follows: DSGVTQTPKHLITATGQRVTLRCSPRSGDLSVYWYQQSLDQGLQFLIQYYNGEERAKGNILERFSAQQFPDLHSELNLSSLELGDSALYFCASSVVPGGSTDTQYFGPGTRLTVL.

CDR3 in amino acids: CASSRDGGTSYEQYF. As DNA, the CDR3 is TGTGCCAGCAGCCGGGATGGGGGAACCTCCTACGAGCAGTACTTC. V usage is TRBV5-5 and J usage is TRBJ2-7; D could derive from TRBD1 or TRBD2 (5 bases each). Germline lookup yields CDR1 SGHKS and CDR2 YYEKEE (reference sequence). V was clipped by 4 bases and J by 0 bases, with 14 bases between them. This CDR3 has 15 amino acids.

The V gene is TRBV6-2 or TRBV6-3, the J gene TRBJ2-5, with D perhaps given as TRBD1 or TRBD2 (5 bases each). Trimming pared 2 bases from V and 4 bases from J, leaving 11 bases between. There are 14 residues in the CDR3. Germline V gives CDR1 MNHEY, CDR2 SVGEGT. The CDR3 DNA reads TGTGCCAGCAGTTACCCCAGGGCGGGAGAGACCCAGTACTTC. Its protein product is CASSYPRAGETQYF.

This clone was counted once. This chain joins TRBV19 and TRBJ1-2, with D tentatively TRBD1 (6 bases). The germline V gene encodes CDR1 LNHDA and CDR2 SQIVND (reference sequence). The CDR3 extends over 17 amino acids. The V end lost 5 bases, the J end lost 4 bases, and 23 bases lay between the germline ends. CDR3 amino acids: CASSPRDTIGSGYGYTF. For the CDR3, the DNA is TGTGCCAGTAGTCCCCGGGACACCATTGGTTCTGGCTATGGCTACACCTTC.

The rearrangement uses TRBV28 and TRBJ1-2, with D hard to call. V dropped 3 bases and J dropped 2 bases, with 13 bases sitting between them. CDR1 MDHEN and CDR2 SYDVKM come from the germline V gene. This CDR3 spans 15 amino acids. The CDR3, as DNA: TGTGCCAGCAGTTTGCTTAAGTTTCCAAACTATGGCTACACCTTC. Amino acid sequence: CASSLLKFPNYGYTF.

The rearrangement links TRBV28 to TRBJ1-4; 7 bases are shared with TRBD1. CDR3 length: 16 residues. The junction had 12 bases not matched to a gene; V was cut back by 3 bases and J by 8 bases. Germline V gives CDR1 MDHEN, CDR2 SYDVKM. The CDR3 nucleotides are TGTGCCAGCAGTTTCCCCGGCAGGGGGGGTGAAGAAAAACTGTTTTTT. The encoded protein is CASSFPGRGGEEKLFF.

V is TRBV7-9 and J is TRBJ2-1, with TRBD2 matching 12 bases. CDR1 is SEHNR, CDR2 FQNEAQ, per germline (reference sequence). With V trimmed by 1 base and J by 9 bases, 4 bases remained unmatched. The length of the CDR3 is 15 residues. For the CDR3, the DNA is TGTGCCAGCAGCTTAGGACTAGCGGGAGAGGTTGAGCAGTTCTTC. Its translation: CASSLGLAGEVEQFF.

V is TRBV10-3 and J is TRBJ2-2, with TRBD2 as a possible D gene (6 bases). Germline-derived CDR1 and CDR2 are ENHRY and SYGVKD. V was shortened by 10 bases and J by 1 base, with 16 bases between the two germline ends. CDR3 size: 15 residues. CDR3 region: CATGRELGNTGELFF. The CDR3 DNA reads TGTGCCACCGGCCGGGAGCTTGGGAACACCGGGGAGCTGTTTTTT.

CDR3 in DNA: TGTGCCAGCAGCTCGACAGGAGGCTCCTACGAGCAGTACTTC. This codes for CASSSTGGSYEQYF. This rearrangement joins TRBV7-8 to TRBJ2-7, with a weak D call TRBD1 (6 bases). Germline assignment: CDR1 SGHVS and CDR2 FQNEAQ. The CDR3 is made up of 14 amino acids. With 4 bases removed from V and 0 bases from J, the gap between germline ends came to 10 bases.

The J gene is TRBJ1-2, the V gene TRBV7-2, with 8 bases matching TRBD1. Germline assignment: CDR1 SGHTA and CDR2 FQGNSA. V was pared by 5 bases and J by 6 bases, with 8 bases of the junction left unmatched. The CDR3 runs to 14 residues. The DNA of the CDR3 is TGTGCCAGCAGCCCCACCAGGGGGCGAGATGGCTACACCTTC. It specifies CASSPTRGRDGYTF. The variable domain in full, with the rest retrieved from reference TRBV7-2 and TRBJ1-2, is GAGVSQSPSNKVTEKGKDVELRCDPISGHTALYWYRQSLGQGLEFLIYFQGNSAPDKSGLPSDRFSAERTGGSVSTLTIQRTQQEDSAVYLCASSPTRGRDGYTFGSGTRLTVV.

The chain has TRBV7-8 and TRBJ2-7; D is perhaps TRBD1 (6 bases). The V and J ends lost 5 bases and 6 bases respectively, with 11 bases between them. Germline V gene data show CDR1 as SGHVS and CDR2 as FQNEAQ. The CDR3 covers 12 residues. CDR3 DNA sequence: TGTGCCAGCAGCCCCACAGGGACCGAGCAGTACTTC. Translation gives CASSPTGTEQYF. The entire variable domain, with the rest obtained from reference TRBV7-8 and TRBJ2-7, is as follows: GAGVSQSPRYKVAKRGQDVALRCDPISGHVSLFWYQQALGQGPEFLTYFQNEAQLDKSGLPSDRFFAERPEGSVSTLKIQRTQQEDSAVYLCASSPTGTEQYFGPGTRLTVT.

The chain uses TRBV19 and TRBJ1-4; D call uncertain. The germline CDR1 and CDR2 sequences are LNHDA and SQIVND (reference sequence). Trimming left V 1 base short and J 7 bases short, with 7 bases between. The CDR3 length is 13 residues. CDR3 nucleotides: TGTGCCAGTAGTATAGGCCGACTTGAAAAACTGTTTTTT. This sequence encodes CASSIGRLEKLFF. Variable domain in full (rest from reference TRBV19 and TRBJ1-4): DGGITQSPKYLFRKEGQNVTLSCEQNLNHDAMYWYRQDPGQGLRLIYYSQIVNDFQKGDIAEGYSVSREKKESFPLTVTSAQKNPTAFYLCASSIGRLEKLFFGSGTQLSVL.

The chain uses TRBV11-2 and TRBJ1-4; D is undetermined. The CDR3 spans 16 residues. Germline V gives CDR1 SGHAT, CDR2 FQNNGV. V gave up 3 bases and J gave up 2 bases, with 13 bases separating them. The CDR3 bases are TGTGCCAGCAGCTTGACCCTGCAGGACACTAATGAAAAACTGTTTTTT. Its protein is CASSLTLQDTNEKLFF.

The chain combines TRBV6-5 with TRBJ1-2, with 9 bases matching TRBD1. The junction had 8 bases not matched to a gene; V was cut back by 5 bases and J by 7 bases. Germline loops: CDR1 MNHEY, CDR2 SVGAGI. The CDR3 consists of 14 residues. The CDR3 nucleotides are TGTGCCAGCAGTCCCCCGGGACAGGGTTTTGGCTACACCTTC. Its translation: CASSPPGQGFGYTF.

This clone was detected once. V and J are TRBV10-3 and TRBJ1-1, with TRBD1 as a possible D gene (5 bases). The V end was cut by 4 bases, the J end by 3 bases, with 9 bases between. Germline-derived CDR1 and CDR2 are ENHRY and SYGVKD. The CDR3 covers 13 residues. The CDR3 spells CAISAGPDTEAFF. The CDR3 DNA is TGTGCCATCAGTGCAGGGCCGGACACTGAAGCTTTCTTT.

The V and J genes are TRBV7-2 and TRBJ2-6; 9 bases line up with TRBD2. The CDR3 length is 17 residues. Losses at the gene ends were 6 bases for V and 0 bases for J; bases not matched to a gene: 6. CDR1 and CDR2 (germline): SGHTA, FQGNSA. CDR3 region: CASRETSGSSGANVLTF. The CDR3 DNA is TGTGCCAGCAGGGAGACTAGCGGCTCCTCTGGGGCCAACGTCCTGACTTTC.